This T cell receptor beta chain is from a study of monozygotic twins with cystic fibrosis. Study-wide findings and caveats: Shared CDR3 numbers were not associated with age, concordance or severity. The repertoire was suggested to be naive-dominated, clonality median approximately 0.0098. V usage most resembled the co-twin in 13 of 16 pairs.

Notes on this clone: Its antigen is still unknown.

Using immunoSEQ multiplex PCR, the repertoire was profiled, and TCRdb retains in-frame clones only, with some absent. The data contain about 17,000 clones, around 96% of them seen just once; the ten biggest clones take up approximately 0.57%. Per the germline V gene, CDR1 is LGHNA and CDR2 is YSLEER. This CDR3 region has 13 residues. V lost 6 bases, J lost 0 bases, and 8 bases lay in between. This sequence joins TRBV4-3 and TRBJ1-1; D is uncertain. This sequence was found in a girl aged 2-10 years with cystic fibrosis. Material: blood. CDR3 protein: CASRLGLNTEAFF. The CDR3 bases are TGCGCCAGCAGGCTAGGTTTGAACACTGAAGCTTTCTTT.